The source of this TCR beta chain is a study of sequential checkpoint blockade in melanoma. Profiled with immunoSEQ multiplex PCR; TCRdb holds only in-frame clones, not every one. The sample has approximately 8,200 clones, around three fifths seen once. Stated treatment: randomized to nivolumab then ipilimumab (arm A) or the reverse (arm B). None of the patients previously received DNA-damaging chemotherapy. This CDR3 is built from 13 residues. This clonotype originated in a human donor with melanoma. This sample comprised CD8+ T cells sorted from blood (inferred from file names), obtained from a patient given nivolumab and ipilimumab in sequence. The V gene is TRBV21-1, the J gene TRBJ2-7; whether TRBD1, the table's D call, matches the DNA was not checked. TRBV21-1 is given as a pseudogene. For the CDR3, the DNA is TGTGCCAGCCCCAGGGGGCCCTCCTACGAGCAGTACTTC. It translates to CASPRGPSYEQYF.